The 2 T cell receptor beta chains in this list originate from one sample, sequenced in a study of response to subunit inactivated influenza vaccine. TCRdb itself ran the RT-PCR reads through MiXCR, one entry per CDR3 protein. The sample lists just over 300,000 distinct CDR3 sequences; around a fifth were seen once. Here the sequenced sample was PBMCs from blood, taken less than 22 months after vaccination. The receptors stem from a man aged 45 to 70 who received an inactivated influenza vaccine.

The chain combines TRBV7-9 with TRBJ2-7, with TRBD2 matching 10 bases. Germline V gives CDR1 SEHNR, CDR2 FQNEAQ (reference sequence). Trimming cost V 5 bases and J 0 bases; bases outside gene matches: 7. The CDR3 runs 16 residues. The CDR3 DNA reads TGTGCCAGCAGCCCGGGACTAGCGAAAAGCTCCTACGAGCAGTACTTC. Residues: CASSPGLAKSSYEQYF.

The sample holds a few counts of this clonotype. The chain uses TRBV4-3 and TRBJ2-7, with a possible D match to TRBD1 (5 bases). CDR3 length equals 16 residues. CDR1 is LGHNA and CDR2 is YSLEER in the germline V gene. Trimming shortened V by 0 bases and J by 0 bases, and 12 bases separated the two germline ends. The CDR3 nucleotides read TGCGCCAGCAGCCAAGATCAGGGTAAGGGCTCCTACGAGCAGTACTTC. This codes for CASSQDQGKGSYEQYF.